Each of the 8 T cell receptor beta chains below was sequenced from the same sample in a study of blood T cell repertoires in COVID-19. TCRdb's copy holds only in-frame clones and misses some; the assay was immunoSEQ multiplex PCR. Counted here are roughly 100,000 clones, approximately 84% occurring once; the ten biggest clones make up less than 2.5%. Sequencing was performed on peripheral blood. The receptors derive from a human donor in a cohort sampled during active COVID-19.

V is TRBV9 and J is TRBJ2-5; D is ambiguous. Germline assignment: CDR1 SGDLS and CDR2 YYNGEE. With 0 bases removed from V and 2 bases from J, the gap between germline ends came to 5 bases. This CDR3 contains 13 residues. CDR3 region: CASSVGGQETQYF. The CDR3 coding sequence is TGTGCCAGCAGCGTAGGCGGTCAAGAGACCCAGTACTTC.

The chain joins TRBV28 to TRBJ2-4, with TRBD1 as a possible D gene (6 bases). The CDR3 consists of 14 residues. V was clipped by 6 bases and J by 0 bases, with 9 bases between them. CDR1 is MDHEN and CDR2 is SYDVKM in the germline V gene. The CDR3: CASRGRGAKNIQYF. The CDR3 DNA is TGTGCCAGCAGGGGCAGGGGAGCCAAAAACATTCAGTACTTC.

CDR3 residues: CATSRDYSGNTIYF. The CDR3 DNA follows: TGTGCCACCAGCAGAGATTACTCTGGAAACACCATATATTTT. The chain has TRBV15 and TRBJ1-3; no definite D call. Trimming cost V 0 bases and J 0 bases, with 3 bases left between them. Germline V lookup: CDR1 LNHNV, CDR2 YYDKDF (reference sequence). The CDR3 has 14 amino acids.

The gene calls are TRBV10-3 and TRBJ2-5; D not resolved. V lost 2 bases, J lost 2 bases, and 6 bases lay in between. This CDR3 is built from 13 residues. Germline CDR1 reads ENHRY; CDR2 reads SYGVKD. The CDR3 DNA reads TGTGCCATCAGTGAGAATAGTCAAGAGACCCAGTACTTC. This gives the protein CAISENSQETQYF.

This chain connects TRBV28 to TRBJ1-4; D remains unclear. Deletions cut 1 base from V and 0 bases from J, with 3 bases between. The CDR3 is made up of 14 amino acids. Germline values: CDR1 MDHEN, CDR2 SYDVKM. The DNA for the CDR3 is TGTGCCAGCAGTTTATCATCAACTAATGAAAAACTGTTTTTT. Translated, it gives CASSLSSTNEKLFF.

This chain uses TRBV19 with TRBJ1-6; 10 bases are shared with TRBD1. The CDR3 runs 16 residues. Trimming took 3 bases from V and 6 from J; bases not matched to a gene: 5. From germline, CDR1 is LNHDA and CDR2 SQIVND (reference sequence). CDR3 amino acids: CASSIPGTGANSPLHF. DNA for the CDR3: TGTGCCAGTAGTATCCCCGGGACAGGGGCTAATTCACCCCTCCACTTT.

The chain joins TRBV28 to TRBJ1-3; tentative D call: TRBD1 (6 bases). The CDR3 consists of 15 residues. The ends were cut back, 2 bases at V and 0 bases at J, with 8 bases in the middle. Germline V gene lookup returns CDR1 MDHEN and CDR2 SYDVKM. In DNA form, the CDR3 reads TGTGCCAGCAGTTTAAGGGGGAGCTCTGGAAACACCATATATTTT. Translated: CASSLRGSSGNTIYF. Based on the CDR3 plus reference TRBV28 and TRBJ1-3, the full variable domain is DVKVTQSSRYLVKRTGEKVFLECVQDMDHENMFWYRQDPGLGLRLIYFSYDVKMKEKGDIPEGYSVSREKKERFSLILESASTNQTSMYLCASSLRGSSGNTIYFGEGSWLTVV.

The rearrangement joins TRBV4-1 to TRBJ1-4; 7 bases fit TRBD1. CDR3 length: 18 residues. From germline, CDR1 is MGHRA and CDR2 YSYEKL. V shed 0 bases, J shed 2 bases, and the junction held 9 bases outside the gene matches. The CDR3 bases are TGCGCCAGCAGCCAAGAAGGACGACAGGGCTCCACTAATGAAAAACTGTTTTTT. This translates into CASSQEGRQGSTNEKLFF.